This T cell receptor (beta chain) was obtained from a study of Graves' ophthalmopathy and Graves' hyperthyroidism (dated by TCRdb to the late 2010s). Background for the entire study: Peripheral blood was collected before any treatment was given, at the time of initial diagnosis. The study used signatures of the TCR beta repertoire to tell Graves' ophthalmopathy apart from Graves' hyperthyroidism and to predict which patients would progress to ophthalmopathy. The approximately 100 discovery patients were divided at random into training and test sets in a 7:3 ratio. In total, 135 blood samples were TCR-sequenced: around 42 ophthalmopathy, some 75 hyperthyroidism and about 17 hyperthyroidism-to-ophthalmopathy patients. An independent validation cohort comprised under 20 hyperthyroidism patients and 15 to 17 patients who later progressed from hyperthyroidism to ophthalmopathy. In roughly 6 hyperthyroidism patients, the T-cell repertoires found in thyroid tissue were compared with those found in blood. After sampling, hyperthyroidism patients received methimazole starting at 30 mg daily, and ophthalmopathy patients received high-dose intravenous methylprednisolone. To explore V-J signatures distinguishing ophthalmopathy from hyperthyroidism, a discovery set of more than 95 patients (roughly 45 ophthalmopathy, roughly 55 stable hyperthyroidism) was enrolled.

The research as a whole found: Ophthalmopathy was separated from stable hyperthyroidism by the 13-signature model with just under 90% sensitivity and less than 82% specificity in cross-validation and with 80%/75% in the test set. In validation, the model predicted ophthalmopathy progression with over 60% sensitivity and roughly 72% specificity; approximately 12 predicted patients were CT-confirmed with GO in a median of approximately 6.2 months. Most of the expanded thyroid clonotypes with a frequency above 0.001 were also detected in blood, and it was suggested that the thyroid immune response may be reflected by blood repertoires. No statistical method was used to predetermine the sample size, and group allocation was not hidden from the investigators.

TCR beta CDR3 regions were amplified from RNA transcripts for repertoire sequencing. The first round was an RT-PCR using HTBI primers with the Qiagen OneStep RT-PCR kit, and this first round was followed by a second-round multiplex PCR, then size selection and purification. The libraries underwent paired-end sequencing with 100 bp reads on an Illumina HiSeq2000. In the source study's methods: SOAPnuke was used to process the reads, removing any read that contained adapters or uncalled bases, had a mean Phred below 15, or lacked an exact match to the constant primer or identifier. High-quality paired reads were merged with COPE v1.2.5. Clonotypes were defined as unique nucleotide sequences and were aligned to IMGT TRB V, D and J references using MiTCR v1.1. The analysis was limited to V-J combinations with a frequency above 0.0001, which together covered 98% to 99.2% of repertoires. For each V-J combination, a TCR clonal expansion and chaos score was defined as the ratio of F50 clonal expansion to chaos observed in the TCRdist matrix. Welch's t-statistics and random forest were used to narrow the features down to roughly twelve V-J combinations, which were then fed into a naive Bayes classifier. Thyroid-blood repertoire similarity was quantified with the Morisita-Horn index. Using fastp trimming at Q25 and MiXCR clonotype assembly, TCRdb reanalyzed the public sequencing data and kept in-frame beta chains. Each record represents a unique CDR3 protein, reported with the most common genes and DNA among its rows. TCRdb, rather than the study authors, made the V and J calls. Counted in this sample were almost 400,000 distinct CDR3 sequences; about 17% of them appeared once. Around 1.5% of the sample belongs to the ten largest clones.

Reading the germline V gene gives CDR1 MNHEY and CDR2 SVGAGI. Between the V and J ends, shortened by 6 bases and 0 bases respectively, the junction contains 9 bases. The CDR3 starts with the cysteine, ends with the phenylalanine, and has 14 residues. Left in the record is the CDR3 DNA by itself, 42 bases read in frame from the first base. This clonotype has at least ten counts. Its antigen has not been determined. No base quality values were provided; no much bigger clone lies one nucleotide off. Patients with ophthalmopathy had moderately to severely active disease, with a Clinical Activity Score of 3 or more, a NOSPECS grade of 4 or more, and a disease duration of less than 3 months. Patients were excluded if they had other autoimmune diseases, uncontrolled infections, pregnancy or lactation. Diagnosis was based on clinical symptoms, serum thyroxine, TRAb, thyroid ultrasound and orbital computed tomography. Using Ficoll-Paque density gradient centrifugation, PBMCs were isolated from about 9.2 ml of fresh peripheral blood. Trizol reagent was used to extract the total RNA, and its quality was then checked on an Agilent 2100 Bioanalyzer.

This TCR was recovered from a woman aged 18-29 years with Graves' ophthalmopathy. Donor details come from another sample of the same person, matched by shared clones. In this chain, TRBV6-5 is recombined with TRBJ1-5, with no D gene named confidently. What was sequenced was peripheral blood. CDR3 protein: CASRSGYSNQPQHF. Read as DNA, the sequence is TGTGCCAGCAGGAGTGGGTATAGCAATCAGCCCCAGCATTTT.